The 8 T cell receptor beta chains presented below share a single source sample, sequenced in a study of T cell repertoires in cytomegalovirus infection. Their antigens are not known. Each CDR3 protein gets one entry after TCRdb re-called the reads with MiXCR. The data contain 830,000 or so distinct CDR3 sequences, around a third of them singletons. Sequenced here: cultured CD8+ T cells from PBMCs, sampled from culture after CMV antigen stimulation. All receptors derive from a human donor in good health (CMV status not recorded). Some clones in this sample may be carry-over from other donors' samples.

This clonotype was seen a few times. The chain uses TRBV12-3 or TRBV12-4 and TRBJ2-1, with 8 positions matching TRBD2. V was pared by 5 bases and J by 6 bases, with 9 bases of the junction left unmatched. This CDR3 has 15 amino acids. The CDR3 spells CASSPEERGINEQFF. CDR3 sequence (DNA): TGTGCCAGCAGTCCTGAGGAGCGGGGGATCAATGAGCAGTTCTTC.

This chain connects TRBV19 to TRBJ1-3; no definite D call. The germline V and J ends were trimmed by 5 bases and 2 bases, with 13 bases remaining between them. The CDR3 has 15 residues. Per germline, CDR1 LNHDA and CDR2 SQIVND (reference sequence). CDR3: CASSLGLSTGNTIYF. Here the CDR3 DNA reads TGTGCCAGTAGTCTCGGACTCTCTACTGGAAACACCATATATTTT. The whole variable domain, remainder taken from reference TRBV19 and TRBJ1-3, is DGGITQSPKYLFRKEGQNVTLSCEQNLNHDAMYWYRQDPGQGLRLIYYSQIVNDFQKGDIAEGYSVSREKKESFPLTVTSAQKNPTAFYLCASSLGLSTGNTIYFGEGSWLTVV.

This clonotype showed up just a few times. V usage is TRBV27 and J usage is TRBJ2-1; possibly TRBD1 for D (5 bases). Trimming took off 3 bases at V and 5 bases at J, with 8 bases between the two ends. The CDR3 loop spans 13 amino acids. The germline gives CDR1 MNHEY, CDR2 SMNVEV (reference sequence). In DNA, the CDR3 is TGTGCCAGCAGTTTTGACAGCAACAATGAGCAGTTCTTC. This translates into CASSFDSNNEQFF.

This clonotype has a handful of counts. The V and J genes are TRBV12-3 or TRBV12-4 and TRBJ1-1, with TRBD1 as a possible D gene (6 bases). The V and J ends lost 7 bases and 4 bases respectively, with 16 bases between them. This CDR3 is built from 14 residues. For the CDR3, the DNA is TGTGCCAGCACCTTCGCAGGGGTGGCCACTGAAGCTTTCTTT. It encodes CASTFAGVATEAFF.

V and J are TRBV6-2 or TRBV6-3 and TRBJ2-1; 14 positions agree with TRBD2. Trimming cost V 2 bases and J 9 bases; bases outside gene matches: 9. This CDR3 is 17 amino acids long. The germline V gene encodes CDR1 MNHEY and CDR2 SVGEGT. CDR3 residues: CASSYHGLAGGGGEQFF. The DNA for the CDR3 is TGTGCCAGCAGTTACCATGGACTAGCGGGGGGAGGAGGTGAGCAGTTCTTC.

This chain links TRBV4-2 with TRBJ1-5, with D possibly TRBD1 on 5 matching bases. CDR1 and CDR2 from the germline V gene are LGHNA and YNFKEQ. The CDR3 totals 15 residues. The V and J ends lost 3 bases and 2 bases respectively, with 11 bases between them. CDR3 DNA sequence: TGTGCCAGCAGCCAGGGGCTGAGGGGCAATCAGCCCCAGCATTTT. Translation gives CASSQGLRGNQPQHF.

Comment on this clonotype: One end of the junction is discordant with germline, which a read error may explain. The rearrangement links TRBV7-3 to TRBJ1-2; D is uncertain. Per the germline V gene, CDR1 is SGHTA and CDR2 is FQGTGA. This CDR3 comprises 15 residues. The CDR3: CASSLSPGSIGGYTF. The DNA for the CDR3 is TGTGCCAGCAGTTTAAGCCCCGGGTCCATCGGTGGCTACACCTTC.

In this sample, this clonotype turned up a few times. The genes are TRBV19 and TRBJ1-1; D is undetermined. The CDR3 contains 13 residues. V was trimmed by 7 bases and J by 0 bases, leaving 9 bases between them. Germline values: CDR1 LNHDA, CDR2 SQIVND (reference sequence). Here the CDR3 DNA reads TGTGCCAGTACGGAGGGTCTGAACACTGAAGCTTTCTTT. The encoded protein is CASTEGLNTEAFF.